This entry describes one T cell receptor (beta chain). What it recognizes is unknown. The study sequenced TCR beta in blood CD8+ and CD4+ T cells. The patients serving as multiple sclerosis controls were treatment-naive. They had stable or active relapsing-remitting disease and fulfilled revised McDonald criteria. CDR3 length: 13 residues. Deletions cut 8 bases from V and 0 bases from J, with 7 bases between. CDR1 is MNHEY, CDR2 SMNVEV, per germline (reference sequence). The record originates from a study of CD8 T cells in Susac syndrome. Study-level findings and limits: The authors acknowledged that their TCR sequencing and HLA analysis involved a relatively small number of individuals.

It was with random hexamers that about 0.45 to 1 ug RNA was reverse transcribed. Across 54 Vbeta and 13 Jbeta, immunoSEQ multiplex PCR amplified TCR beta CDR3. Using its own MiXCR run on the immunoSEQ multiplex PCR reads, TCRdb lists one record per CDR3 protein. The sample holds tens of thousands of distinct CDR3 sequences, around 90% seen once. This receptor was identified in a human donor with multiple sclerosis. This chain connects TRBV27 to TRBJ2-2; perhaps D is TRBD1 or TRBD2 (5 bases each). Sequencing was performed on CD8+ T cells from PBMCs. The CDR3 DNA sequence: TGTGCCAGCGGGACGGCGAACACCGGGGAGCTGTTTTTT. Translating gives CASGTANTGELFF.